The T cell receptor beta chain under discussion was sequenced for a study of memory CD4+ T cells and cytomegalovirus serostatus. Study context: Donors were healthy Belgian adults, 8 to 10 CMV seropositive and about two dozen seronegative.

There are 12 residues in the CDR3. V was cut by 5 bases and J by 3 bases, with 7 bases left in between. CDR1 is LGHNT, CDR2 FRNRAP, per germline. Turning to this clone: Its antigen is not identified.

Single viable CD3+CD4+CD8-CD45RO+ cells were sorted as the memory CD4+ T cells. Serostatus was set by detecting CMV pp150, pp28, p38, p52 IgG. Original processing notes: Out-of-frame sequences were removed, leaving 2 million or so distinct TCRbeta sequences. The protocol was immunoSEQ multiplex PCR, while the TCRdb copy is restricted to in-frame clones and leaves out a portion. Clone size and the V and J calls come from that table; the DNA yielded D and trimming. The table includes some 26,000 clones, 75% to 80% detected once. Study conclusions and caveats: Suggested: most of the CMV-linked TCR signature lies in CD4+ memory cells.

This rearrangement joins TRBV12-5 to TRBJ1-1; perhaps TRBD1 as D (6 bases). This TCR came from an adult in good health and CMV-seronegative. The sequenced sample was memory CD4+ T cells from blood. The CDR3 is CASGPGDTEAFF. The CDR3 DNA sequence: TGTGCTAGTGGTCCAGGGGACACTGAAGCTTTCTTT.